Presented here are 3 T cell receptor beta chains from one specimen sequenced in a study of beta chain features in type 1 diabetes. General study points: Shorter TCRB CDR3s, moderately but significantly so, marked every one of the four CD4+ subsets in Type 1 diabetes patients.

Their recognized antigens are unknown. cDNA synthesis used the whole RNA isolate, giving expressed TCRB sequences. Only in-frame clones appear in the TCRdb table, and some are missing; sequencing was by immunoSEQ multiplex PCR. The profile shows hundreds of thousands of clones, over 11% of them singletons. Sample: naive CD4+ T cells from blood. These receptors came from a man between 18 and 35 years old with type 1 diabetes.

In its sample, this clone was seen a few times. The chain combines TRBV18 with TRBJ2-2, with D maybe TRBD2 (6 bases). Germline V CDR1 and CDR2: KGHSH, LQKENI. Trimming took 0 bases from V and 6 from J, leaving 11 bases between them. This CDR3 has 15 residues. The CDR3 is CASSPPSGGAGELFF. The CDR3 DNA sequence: TGTGCCAGCTCACCACCGTCCGGGGGTGCCGGGGAGCTGTTTTTT. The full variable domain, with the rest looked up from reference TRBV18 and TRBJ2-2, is NAGVMQNPRHLVRRRGQEARLRCSPMKGHSHVYWYRQLPEEGLKFMVYLQKENIIDESGMPKERFSAEFPKEGPSILRIQQVVRGDSAAYFCASSPPSGGAGELFFGEGSRLTVL.

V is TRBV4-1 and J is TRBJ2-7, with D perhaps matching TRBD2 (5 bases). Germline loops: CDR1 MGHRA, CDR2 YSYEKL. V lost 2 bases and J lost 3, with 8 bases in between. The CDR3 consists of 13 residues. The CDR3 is CASSQTRGYEQYF. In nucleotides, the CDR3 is TGCGCCAGCAGCCAAACCCGGGGCTACGAGCAGTACTTC.

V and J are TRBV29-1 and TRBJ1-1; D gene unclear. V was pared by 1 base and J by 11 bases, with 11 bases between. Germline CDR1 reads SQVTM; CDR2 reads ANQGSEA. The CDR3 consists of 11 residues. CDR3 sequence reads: CSVEGGRGAFF. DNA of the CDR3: TGCAGCGTTGAAGGAGGGCGAGGGGCTTTCTTT.